This record covers a single T cell receptor (beta chain). What it binds is unknown. Trimming took 1 base from V and 7 from J, leaving 17 bases between them. CDR1 is SGHDN, CDR2 FVKESK, per germline. This CDR3 is 16 amino acids long. Amplification targeted TCR beta CDR3 regions from RNA transcripts. HTBI primers were employed in a first-round RT-PCR of the TCR CDR3. One entry per CDR3 protein, called by TCRdb with MiXCR from the multiplex PCR reads. The table lists fewer than 900,000 distinct CDR3 sequences, about 17% of them singletons. Out of more than 8 ml of fresh peripheral blood came the PBMCs. This record belongs to a study of T cells in Graves' hyperthyroidism and ophthalmopathy. Findings of the study overall: Ophthalmopathy onset followed model prediction by a median about six months.

The sequencing sample was made of blood. This TCR came from a woman between 50 and 59 years old with Graves' hyperthyroidism that later progressed to Graves' ophthalmopathy. This rearrangement joins TRBV14 to TRBJ2-1, with D possibly being TRBD2 (6 bases). DNA for the CDR3: TGTGCCAGCAGCCAAGTGACGACTAGGACCATGAATGAGCAGTTCTTC. It is translated as CASSQVTTRTMNEQFF.